One sample yielded the 9 T cell receptor beta chains listed below, sequenced in a study of cytomegalovirus exposure and HLA in healthy donors. With 60 Vbeta and 13 Jbeta primers, the PCR was carried out. Method: immunoSEQ multiplex PCR; TCRdb's copy keeps in-frame clones and lacks some. The profile shows roughly 150,000 clones, roughly 77% of them singletons. Sequenced material: PBMCs. These receptors were collected from a man aged 18 to 30 in good health and CMV-seropositive.

The V and J genes are TRBV28 and TRBJ2-3, with D possibly being TRBD1 (6 bases). The V end was cut by 4 bases, the J end by 6 bases, with 17 bases between. The germline CDR1 and CDR2 sequences are MDHEN and SYDVKM. The CDR3 length is 15 residues. Here the CDR3 reads CASSSTGTGLDTQYF. The CDR3 DNA follows: TGTGCCAGCAGTTCAACAGGGACGGGCTTGGATACGCAGTATTTT.

A single count supports this clone. CDR3 sequence reads: CASTWASQLSYEQYF. Here the CDR3 DNA reads TGTGCCAGCACTTGGGCATCCCAGCTCTCCTACGAGCAGTACTTC. The chain combines TRBV28 with TRBJ2-7; D gene unclear. Germline assignment: CDR1 MDHEN and CDR2 SYDVKM. The V end lost 7 bases, the J end lost 0 bases, and 16 bases lay between the germline ends. This CDR3 region has 15 residues.

This chain uses TRBV19 with TRBJ2-5, with TRBD2 identical over 14 bases. Germline CDR1 reads LNHDA; CDR2 reads SQIVND (reference sequence). This CDR3 has 18 amino acids. Unmatched junction bases numbered 12, after V lost 4 bases and J lost 5 bases. CDR3 sequence reads: CASSTGTSGSRVGETQYF. The CDR3 region has the DNA TGTGCCAGTAGTACCGGGACTAGCGGGAGTCGGGTCGGGGAGACCCAGTACTTC.

The chain links TRBV5-1 to TRBJ2-6, with D tentatively TRBD2 (5 bases). This CDR3 has 15 residues. Germline CDR1 SGHRS, CDR2 YFSETQ. Trimming left V 4 bases short and J 0 bases short, with 8 bases between. The CDR3 DNA reads TGCGCCAGCAGCCGGGATTCCTCTGGGGCCAACGTCCTGACTTTC. Amino acid sequence: CASSRDSSGANVLTF.

A single count supports this clone. The genes are TRBV7-9 and TRBJ2-5; no firm D call. CDR1 SEHNR and CDR2 FQNEAQ come from the germline V gene (reference sequence). This CDR3 is built from 12 residues. Trimming cost V 2 bases and J 2 bases, with 3 bases left between them. CDR3 amino acids: CASSLYQETQYF. The CDR3 nucleotides read TGTGCCAGCAGCTTATATCAAGAGACCCAGTACTTC.

On this clone itself: The junction and the germline gene differ at one end; a read error may be behind it. The rearrangement uses TRBV7-9 and TRBJ1-2; D gene unclear. The CDR3 extends over 18 amino acids. Germline CDR1 is SEHNR and CDR2 is FQNEAQ (reference sequence). In DNA, the CDR3 is TGTTCCAGCAGCCAAATTTACGGGGTCCGGAGGGTAGGCTATGGCTACACCTTC. The encoded protein is CSSSQIYGVRRVGYGYTF.

This chain connects TRBV27 to TRBJ2-3, with 7 bases aligning to TRBD1. The CDR3 is 16 amino acids. The V and J ends lost 5 bases and 1 base, in that order; junction bases with no gene match: 9. The germline CDR1 and CDR2 sequences are MNHEY and SMNVEV (reference sequence). The CDR3 DNA follows: TGTGCCAGCAGTACTTTTTATGGGACAGGCACAGATACGCAGTATTTT. This codes for CASSTFYGTGTDTQYF.

The chain recombines TRBV7-2 with TRBJ2-2, with 7 bases identical to TRBD1. Germline V CDR1 and CDR2: SGHTA, FQGNSA. The V segment lost 5 bases and the J segment 0 bases; nucleotides outside the gene matches: 6. CDR3 length equals 16 residues. The CDR3 DNA sequence: TGTGCCAGCAGCGGAACAGGGGTCGCGAACACCGGGGAGCTGTTTTTT. As protein: CASSGTGVANTGELFF.

V usage is TRBV27 and J usage is TRBJ2-7, with D possibly being TRBD2 (6 bases). This CDR3 is built from 15 residues. CDR1 is MNHEY and CDR2 is SMNVEV in the germline V gene (reference sequence). Trimming stripped 1 base from V and 3 bases from J, with 13 bases between. The CDR3 coding sequence is TGTGCCAGCAGTTTATACGGGGGTGGGAACTACGAGCAGTACTTC. It specifies CASSLYGGGNYEQYF.